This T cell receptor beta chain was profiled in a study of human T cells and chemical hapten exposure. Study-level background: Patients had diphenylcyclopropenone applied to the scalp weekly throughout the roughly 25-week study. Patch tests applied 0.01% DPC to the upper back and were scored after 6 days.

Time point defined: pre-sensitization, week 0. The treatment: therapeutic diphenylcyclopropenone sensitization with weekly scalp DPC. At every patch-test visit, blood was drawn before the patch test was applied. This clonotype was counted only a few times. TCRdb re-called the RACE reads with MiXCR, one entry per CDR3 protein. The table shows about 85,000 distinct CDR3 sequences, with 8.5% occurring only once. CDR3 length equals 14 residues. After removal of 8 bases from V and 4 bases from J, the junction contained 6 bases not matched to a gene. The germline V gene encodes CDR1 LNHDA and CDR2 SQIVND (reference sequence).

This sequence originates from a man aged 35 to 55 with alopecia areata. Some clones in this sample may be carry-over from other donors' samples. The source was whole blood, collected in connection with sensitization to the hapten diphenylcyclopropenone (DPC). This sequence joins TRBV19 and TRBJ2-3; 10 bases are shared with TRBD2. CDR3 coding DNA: TGTGCCAGTGGAACTAGCGGGATTGCAGATACGCAGTATTTT. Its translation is CASGTSGIADTQYF.